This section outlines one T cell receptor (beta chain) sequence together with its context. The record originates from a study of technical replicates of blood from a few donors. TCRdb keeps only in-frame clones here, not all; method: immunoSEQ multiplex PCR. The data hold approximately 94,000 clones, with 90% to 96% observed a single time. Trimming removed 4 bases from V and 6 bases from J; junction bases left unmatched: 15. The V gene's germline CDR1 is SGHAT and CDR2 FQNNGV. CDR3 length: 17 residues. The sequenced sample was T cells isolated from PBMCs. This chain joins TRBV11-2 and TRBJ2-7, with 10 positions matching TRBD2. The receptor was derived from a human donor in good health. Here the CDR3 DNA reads TGTGCCAGCAGCTCAGTACTAGCGGGAAGCCCCGAAGGCGAGCAGTACTTC. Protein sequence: CASSSVLAGSPEGEQYF.